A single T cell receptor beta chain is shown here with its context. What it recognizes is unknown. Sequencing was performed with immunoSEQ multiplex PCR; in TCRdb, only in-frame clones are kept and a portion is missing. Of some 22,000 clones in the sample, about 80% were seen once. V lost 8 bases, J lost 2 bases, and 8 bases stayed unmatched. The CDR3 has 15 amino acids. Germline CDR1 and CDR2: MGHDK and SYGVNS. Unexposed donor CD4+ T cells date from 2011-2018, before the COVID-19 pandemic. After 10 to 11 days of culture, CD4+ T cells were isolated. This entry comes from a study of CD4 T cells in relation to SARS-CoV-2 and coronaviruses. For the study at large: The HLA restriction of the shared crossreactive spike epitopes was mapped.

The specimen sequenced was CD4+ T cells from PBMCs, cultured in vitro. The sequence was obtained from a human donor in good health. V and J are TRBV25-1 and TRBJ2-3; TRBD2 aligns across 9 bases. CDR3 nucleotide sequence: TGTGCCAGCGGATGGACTAGCGCCTTCACAGATACGCAGTATTTT. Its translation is CASGWTSAFTDTQYF. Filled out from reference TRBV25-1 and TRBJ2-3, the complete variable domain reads EADIYQTPRYLVIGTGKKITLECSQTMGHDKMYWYQQDPGMELHLIHYSYGVNSTEKGDLSSESTVSRIRTEHFPLTLESARPSHTSQYLCASGWTSAFTDTQYFGPGTRLTVL.